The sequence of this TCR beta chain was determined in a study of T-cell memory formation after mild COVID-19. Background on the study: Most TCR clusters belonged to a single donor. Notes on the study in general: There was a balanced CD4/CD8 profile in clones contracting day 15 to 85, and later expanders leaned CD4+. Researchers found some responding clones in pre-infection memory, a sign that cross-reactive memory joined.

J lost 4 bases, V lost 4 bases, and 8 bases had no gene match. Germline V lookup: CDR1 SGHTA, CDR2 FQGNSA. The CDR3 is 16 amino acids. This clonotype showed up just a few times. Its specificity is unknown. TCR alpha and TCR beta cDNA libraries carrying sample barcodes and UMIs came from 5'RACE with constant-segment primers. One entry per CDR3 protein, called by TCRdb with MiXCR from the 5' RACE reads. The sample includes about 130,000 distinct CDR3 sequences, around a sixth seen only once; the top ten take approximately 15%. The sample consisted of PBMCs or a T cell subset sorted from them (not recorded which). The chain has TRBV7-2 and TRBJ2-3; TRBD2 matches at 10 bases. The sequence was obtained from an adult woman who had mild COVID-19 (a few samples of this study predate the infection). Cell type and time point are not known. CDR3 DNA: TGTGCCAGCAGCTGGACTACTAGCGGGATTCCAGATACGCAGTATTTT. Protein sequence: CASSWTTSGIPDTQYF. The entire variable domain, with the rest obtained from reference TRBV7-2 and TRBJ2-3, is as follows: GAGVSQSPSNKVTEKGKDVELRCDPISGHTALYWYRQSLGQGLEFLIYFQGNSAPDKSGLPSDRFSAERTGGSVSTLTIQRTQQEDSAVYLCASSWTTSGIPDTQYFGPGTRLTVL.